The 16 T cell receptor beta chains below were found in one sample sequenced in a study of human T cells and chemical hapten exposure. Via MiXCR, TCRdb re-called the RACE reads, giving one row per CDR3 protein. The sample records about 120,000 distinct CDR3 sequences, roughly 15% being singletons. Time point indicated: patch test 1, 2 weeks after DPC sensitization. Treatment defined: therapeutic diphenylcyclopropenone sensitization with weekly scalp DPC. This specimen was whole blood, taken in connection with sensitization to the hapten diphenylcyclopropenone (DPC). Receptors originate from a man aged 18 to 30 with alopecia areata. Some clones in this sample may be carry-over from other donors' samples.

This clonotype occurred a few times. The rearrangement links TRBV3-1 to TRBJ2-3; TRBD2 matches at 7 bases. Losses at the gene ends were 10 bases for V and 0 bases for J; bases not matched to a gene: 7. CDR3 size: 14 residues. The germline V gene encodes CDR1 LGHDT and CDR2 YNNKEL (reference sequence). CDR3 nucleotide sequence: TGTGCCACCCACACGGGGGGAAGCACAGATACGCAGTATTTT. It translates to CATHTGGSTDTQYF.

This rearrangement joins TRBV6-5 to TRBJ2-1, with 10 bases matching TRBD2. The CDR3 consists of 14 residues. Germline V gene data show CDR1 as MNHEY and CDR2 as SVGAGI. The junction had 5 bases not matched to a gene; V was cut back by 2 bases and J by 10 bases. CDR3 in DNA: TGTGCCAGCAGTTACCAGCGGGGGGGCCGCGAGCAGTTCTTC. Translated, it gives CASSYQRGGREQFF.

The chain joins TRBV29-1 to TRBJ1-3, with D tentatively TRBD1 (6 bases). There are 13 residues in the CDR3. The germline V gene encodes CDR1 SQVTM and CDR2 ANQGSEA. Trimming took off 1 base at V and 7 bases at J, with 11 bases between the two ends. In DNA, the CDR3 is TGCAGCGTTGAAGGGACAGCCTATAACACCATATATTTT. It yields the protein CSVEGTAYNTIYF. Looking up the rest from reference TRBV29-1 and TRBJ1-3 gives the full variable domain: SAVISQKPSRDICQRGTSLTIQCQVDSQVTMMFWYRQQPGQSLTLIATANQGSEATYESGFVIDKFPISRPNLTFSTLTVSNMSPEDSSIYLCSVEGTAYNTIYFGEGSWLTVV.

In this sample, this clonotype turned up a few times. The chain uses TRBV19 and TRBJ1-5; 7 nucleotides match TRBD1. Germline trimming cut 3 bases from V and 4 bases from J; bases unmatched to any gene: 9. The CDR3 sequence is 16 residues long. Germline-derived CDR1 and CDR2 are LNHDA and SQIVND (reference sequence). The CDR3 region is CASSMEGRGFNQPQHF. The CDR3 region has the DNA TGTGCCAGTAGTATGGAGGGCAGGGGGTTTAATCAGCCCCAGCATTTT.

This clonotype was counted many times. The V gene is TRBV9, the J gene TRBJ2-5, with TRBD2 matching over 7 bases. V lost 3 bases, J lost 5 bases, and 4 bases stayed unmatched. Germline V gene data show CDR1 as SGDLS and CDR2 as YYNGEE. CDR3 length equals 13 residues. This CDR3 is CASSGRAGETQYF. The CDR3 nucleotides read TGTGCCAGCAGCGGACGAGCGGGGGAGACCCAGTACTTC.

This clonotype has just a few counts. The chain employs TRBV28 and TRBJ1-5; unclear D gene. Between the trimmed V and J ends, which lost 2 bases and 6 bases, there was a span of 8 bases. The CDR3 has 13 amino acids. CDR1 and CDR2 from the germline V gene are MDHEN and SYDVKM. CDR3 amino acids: CASSLRSIQPQHF. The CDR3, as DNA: TGTGCCAGCAGTTTAAGGAGTATTCAGCCCCAGCATTTT. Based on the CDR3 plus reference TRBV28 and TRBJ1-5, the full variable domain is DVKVTQSSRYLVKRTGEKVFLECVQDMDHENMFWYRQDPGLGLRLIYFSYDVKMKEKGDIPEGYSVSREKKERFSLILESASTNQTSMYLCASSLRSIQPQHFGDGTRLSIL.

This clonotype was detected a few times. The CDR3 DNA reads as TGTGCCAGCAGCTTGGTTGGGACTCCAGGCTACAATGAGCAGTTCTTC. This sequence encodes CASSLVGTPGYNEQFF. This chain links TRBV5-5 with TRBJ2-1; possible D gene TRBD2, 6 bases. This CDR3 region has 16 residues. V was cut by 0 bases and J by 3 bases, with 13 bases left in between. Germline CDR1 SGHKS, CDR2 YYEKEE (reference sequence).

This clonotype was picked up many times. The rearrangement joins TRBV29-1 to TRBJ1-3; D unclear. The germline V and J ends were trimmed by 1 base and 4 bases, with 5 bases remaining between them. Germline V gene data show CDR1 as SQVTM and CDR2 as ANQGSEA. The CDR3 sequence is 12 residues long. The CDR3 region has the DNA TGCAGCGTTGAAGGTCCAGGAAACACCATATATTTT. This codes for CSVEGPGNTIYF.

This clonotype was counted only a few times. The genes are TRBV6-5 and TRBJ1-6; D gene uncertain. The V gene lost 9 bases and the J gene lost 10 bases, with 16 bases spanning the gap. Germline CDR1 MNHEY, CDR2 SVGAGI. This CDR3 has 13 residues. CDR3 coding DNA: TGTGCCAGTACTAGAGGGTTAAGGTCACCCCTCCACTTT. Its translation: CASTRGLRSPLHF.

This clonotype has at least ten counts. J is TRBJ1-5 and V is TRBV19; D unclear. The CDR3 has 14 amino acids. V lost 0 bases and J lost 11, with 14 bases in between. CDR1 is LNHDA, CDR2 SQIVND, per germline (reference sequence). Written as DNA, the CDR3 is TGTGCCAGTAGTATAGATGTGGGGATCCTGACCCAGCATTTT. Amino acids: CASSIDVGILTQHF.

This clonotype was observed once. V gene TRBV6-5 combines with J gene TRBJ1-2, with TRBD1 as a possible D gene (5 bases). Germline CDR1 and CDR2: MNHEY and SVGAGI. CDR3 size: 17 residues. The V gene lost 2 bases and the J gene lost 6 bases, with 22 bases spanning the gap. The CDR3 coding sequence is TGTGCCAGCAGTTACCACTCGGCCCCACCCAGGGTCGATGGCTACACCTTC. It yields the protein CASSYHSAPPRVDGYTF.

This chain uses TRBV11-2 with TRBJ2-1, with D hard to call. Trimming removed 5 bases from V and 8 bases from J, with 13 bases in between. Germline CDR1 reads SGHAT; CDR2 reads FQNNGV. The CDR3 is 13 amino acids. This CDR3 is CASSPLRVYEQFF. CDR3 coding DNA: TGTGCCAGCAGCCCACTTAGGGTGTATGAGCAGTTCTTC.

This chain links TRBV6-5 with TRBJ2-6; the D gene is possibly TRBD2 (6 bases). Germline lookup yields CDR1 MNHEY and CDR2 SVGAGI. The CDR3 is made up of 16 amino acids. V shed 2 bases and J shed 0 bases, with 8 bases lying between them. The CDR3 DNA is TGTGCCAGCAGTTACGGCGGGGCCTCTGGGGCCAACGTCCTGACTTTC. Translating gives CASSYGGASGANVLTF.

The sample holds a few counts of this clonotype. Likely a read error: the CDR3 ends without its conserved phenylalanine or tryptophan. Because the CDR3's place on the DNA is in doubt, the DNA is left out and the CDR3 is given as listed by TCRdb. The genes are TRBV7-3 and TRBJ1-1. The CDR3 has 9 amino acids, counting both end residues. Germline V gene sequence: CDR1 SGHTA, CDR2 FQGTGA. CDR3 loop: CASSFKDPL.

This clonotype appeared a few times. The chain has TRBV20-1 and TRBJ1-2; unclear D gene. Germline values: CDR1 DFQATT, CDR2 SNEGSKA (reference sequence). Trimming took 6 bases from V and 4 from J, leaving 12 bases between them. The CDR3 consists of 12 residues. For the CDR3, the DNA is TGCAGTGCCAAAAAAGGAGGCTATGGCTACACCTTC. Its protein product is CSAKKGGYGYTF.

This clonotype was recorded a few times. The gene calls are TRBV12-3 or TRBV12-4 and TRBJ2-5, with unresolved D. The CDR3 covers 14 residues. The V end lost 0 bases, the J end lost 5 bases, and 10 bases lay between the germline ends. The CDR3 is CASSLAGGQETQYF. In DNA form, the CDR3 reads TGTGCCAGCAGTTTAGCCGGTGGGCAGGAGACCCAGTACTTC.